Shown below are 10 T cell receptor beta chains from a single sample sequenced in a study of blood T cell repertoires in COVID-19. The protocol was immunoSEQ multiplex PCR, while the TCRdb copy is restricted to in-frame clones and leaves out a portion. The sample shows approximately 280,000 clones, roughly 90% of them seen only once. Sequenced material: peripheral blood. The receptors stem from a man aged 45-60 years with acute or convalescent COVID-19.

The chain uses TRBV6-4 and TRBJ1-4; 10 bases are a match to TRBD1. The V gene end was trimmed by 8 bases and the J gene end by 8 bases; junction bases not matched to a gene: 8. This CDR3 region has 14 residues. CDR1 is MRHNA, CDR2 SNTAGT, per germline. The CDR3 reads CASDDRGREEKLFF. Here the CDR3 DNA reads TGTGCCAGCGACGACAGGGGGCGCGAAGAAAAACTGTTTTTT.

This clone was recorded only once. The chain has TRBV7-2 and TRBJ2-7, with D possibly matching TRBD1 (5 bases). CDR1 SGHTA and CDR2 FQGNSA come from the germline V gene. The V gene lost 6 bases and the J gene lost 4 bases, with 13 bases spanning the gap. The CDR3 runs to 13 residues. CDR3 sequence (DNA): TGTGCCAGCAGTCCCGACAGCCTATACGAGCAGTACTTC. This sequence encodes CASSPDSLYEQYF.

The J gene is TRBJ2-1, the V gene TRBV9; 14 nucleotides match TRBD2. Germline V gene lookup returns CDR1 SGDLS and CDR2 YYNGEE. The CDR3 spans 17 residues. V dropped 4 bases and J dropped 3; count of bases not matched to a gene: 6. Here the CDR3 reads CASSPGTSGGLYNEQFF. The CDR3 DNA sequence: TGTGCCAGCAGCCCTGGGACTAGCGGGGGCCTCTACAATGAGCAGTTCTTC.

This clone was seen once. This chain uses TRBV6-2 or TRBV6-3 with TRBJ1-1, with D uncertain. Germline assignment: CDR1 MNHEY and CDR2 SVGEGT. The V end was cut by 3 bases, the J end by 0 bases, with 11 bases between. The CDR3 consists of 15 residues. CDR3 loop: CASSYLSPMNTEAFF. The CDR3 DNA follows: TGTGCCAGCAGTTATTTGAGCCCCATGAACACTGAAGCTTTCTTT.

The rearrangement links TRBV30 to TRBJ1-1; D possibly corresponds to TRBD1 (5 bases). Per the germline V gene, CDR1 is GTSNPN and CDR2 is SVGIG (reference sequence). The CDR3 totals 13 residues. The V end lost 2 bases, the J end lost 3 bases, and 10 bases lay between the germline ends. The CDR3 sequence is CAWSRGGYTEAFF. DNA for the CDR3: TGTGCCTGGAGTCGGGGGGGGTACACTGAAGCTTTCTTT.

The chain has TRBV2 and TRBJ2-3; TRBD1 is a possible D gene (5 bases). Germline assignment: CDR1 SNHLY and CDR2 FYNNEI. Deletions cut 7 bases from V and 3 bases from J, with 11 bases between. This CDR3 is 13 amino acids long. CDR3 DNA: TGTGCCAGCACGAACAGGCTAACAGATACGCAGTATTTT. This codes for CASTNRLTDTQYF.

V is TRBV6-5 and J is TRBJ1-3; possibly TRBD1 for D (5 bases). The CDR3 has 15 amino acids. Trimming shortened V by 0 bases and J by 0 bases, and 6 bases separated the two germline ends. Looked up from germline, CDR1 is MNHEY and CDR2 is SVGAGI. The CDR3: CASSYSGGSGNTIYF. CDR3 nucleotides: TGTGCCAGCAGTTACTCGGGGGGCTCTGGAAACACCATATATTTT.

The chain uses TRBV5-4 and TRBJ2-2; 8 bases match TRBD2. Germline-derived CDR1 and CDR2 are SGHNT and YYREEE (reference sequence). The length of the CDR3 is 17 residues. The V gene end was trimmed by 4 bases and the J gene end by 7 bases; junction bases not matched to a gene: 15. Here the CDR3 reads CASSPRGAGVKNGELFF. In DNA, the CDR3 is TGTGCCAGCAGCCCAAGGGGAGCGGGGGTAAAGAACGGGGAGCTGTTTTTT.

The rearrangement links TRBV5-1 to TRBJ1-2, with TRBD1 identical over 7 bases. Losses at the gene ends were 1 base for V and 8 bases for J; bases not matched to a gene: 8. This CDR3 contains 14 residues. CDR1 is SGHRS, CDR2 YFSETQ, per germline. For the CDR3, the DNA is TGCGCCAGCAGCTTGTATCCAGGGGGAAGCGGCTACACCTTC. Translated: CASSLYPGGSGYTF.

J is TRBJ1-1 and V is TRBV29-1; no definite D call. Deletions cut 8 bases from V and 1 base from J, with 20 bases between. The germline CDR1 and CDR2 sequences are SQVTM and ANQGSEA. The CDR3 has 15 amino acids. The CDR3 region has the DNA TGCAGCTTTGCGGGAGAACGGTCAAAGAACACTGAAGCTTTCTTT. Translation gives CSFAGERSKNTEAFF.